The 13 T cell receptor beta chains reported below all come from one sample, sequenced in a study of CD8+CD57+ T cells in acquired aplastic anemia. Genomic DNA, serving as template, underwent TCR beta VDJ and CDR3 profiling. TCRdb reprocessed the reads with MiXCR, giving one entry per CDR3 protein. The sample records over 250,000 distinct CDR3 sequences, around three fifths being singletons. For sequencing, patients were chosen who had shown expansion of CD8+CD57+ cells by flow cytometry. Material: sorted CD4+, CD8+, or CD8+CD57+ T cells (not recorded which) from PBMCs. All receptors come from a human donor with aplastic anemia.

As concerns this clonotype: One end of the junction varies from germline; a read error may be responsible. This chain links TRBV7-4 with TRBJ2-1, with 8 bases that match TRBD1. This CDR3 contains 15 residues. Germline CDR1 SGHVT, CDR2 SQSDAQ. In nucleotides, the CDR3 is TGTGCCAGCAGCGCCAGGACAGGGCAGTCCAATGAGCAATTCTTC. Translating gives CASSARTGQSNEQFF. The complete variable domain, with remaining parts taken from reference TRBV7-4 and TRBJ2-1, reads GAGVSQSPRYKVAKRGRDVALRCDSISGHVTLYWYRQTLGQGSEVLTYSQSDAQRDKSGRPSGRFSAERPERSVSTLKIQRTEQGDSAVYLCASSARTGQSNEQFFGPGTRLTVL.

The chain uses TRBV20-1 and TRBJ1-1; D gene unclear. The CDR3 loop spans 13 amino acids. The germline gives CDR1 DFQATT, CDR2 SNEGSKA (reference sequence). V was shortened by 5 bases and J by 4 bases, with 14 bases between the two germline ends. The CDR3 DNA follows: TGCAGTGCTCGAGCGGCGTTGGGCACTGAAGCTTTCTTT. Its translation is CSARAALGTEAFF.

The chain links TRBV15 to TRBJ1-3; no clear D gene. Deletions cut 2 bases from V and 5 bases from J, with 4 bases between. Germline V gene data show CDR1 as LNHNV and CDR2 as YYDKDF (reference sequence). The CDR3 has 12 amino acids. The CDR3 coding sequence is TGTGCCACCAGCAGACTGCGAAACACCATATATTTT. Protein: CATSRLRNTIYF. Combining the CDR3 with reference TRBV15 and TRBJ1-3 gives the whole variable domain DAMVIQNPRYQVTQFGKPVTLSCSQTLNHNVMYWYQQKSSQAPKLLFHYYDKDFNNEADTPDNFQSRRPNTSFCFLDIRSPGLGDTAMYLCATSRLRNTIYFGEGSWLTVV.

A remark on this clonotype: It may be a read error: a sequence one base away is much more abundant. The V call is TRBV29-1, the J call TRBJ2-5; TRBD2 matches 7 bases. The CDR3 extends over 13 amino acids. Germline V lookup: CDR1 SQVTM, CDR2 ANQGSEA. The ends lost 4 bases at V and 7 bases at J; junction bases unmatched: 9. The CDR3 bases are TGCAGCGTTGCCCGGGCGGGGGAAGGGACCCAGTACTTC. It is translated as CSVARAGEGTQYF.

This clonotype was seen repeatedly, ten times or more. CDR3 sequence reads: CSVRWADTQYF. Written as DNA, the CDR3 is TGCAGCGTCCGGTGGGCGGATACGCAGTATTTT. This sequence joins TRBV29-1 and TRBJ2-3, with D uncertain. The CDR3 consists of 11 residues. V was pared by 6 bases and J by 6 bases, with 10 bases between. Germline CDR1 SQVTM, CDR2 ANQGSEA.

V usage is TRBV5-8 and J usage is TRBJ1-4; no firm D call. Trimming took 7 bases from V and 4 from J, leaving 2 bases between them. Germline V gene lookup returns CDR1 SGHTS and CDR2 YDEGEE. The CDR3 extends over 10 amino acids. CDR3 residues: CASLNEKLFF. For the CDR3, the DNA is TGTGCCAGCCTTAATGAAAAACTGTTTTTT.

This clonotype was recorded at least ten times. The chain recombines TRBV7-8 with TRBJ2-5; D is perhaps TRBD1 (6 bases). The V gene's germline CDR1 is SGHVS and CDR2 FQNEAQ. V lost 2 bases and J lost 1, with 14 bases in between. The CDR3 sequence is 16 residues long. CDR3 DNA sequence: TGTGCCAGCAGCTTAATGGGCTGGACAGTCCAAGAGACCCAGTACTTC. The encoded protein is CASSLMGWTVQETQYF.

This clonotype has a count of ten or more. This chain uses TRBV5-1 with TRBJ2-1; 10 bases are a match to TRBD2. The ends lost 0 bases at V and 13 bases at J; junction bases unmatched: 19. The CDR3 totals 18 residues. Germline CDR1 reads SGHRS; CDR2 reads YFSETQ. The CDR3 protein is CASSLAGGHLSSGSGQFF. Written as DNA, the CDR3 is TGCGCCAGCAGCTTGGCGGGGGGACATCTATCTAGCGGGAGCGGACAGTTCTTC.

This clonotype was picked up many times. The chain is built from TRBV6-5 and TRBJ2-3, with TRBD2 identical over 11 bases. From germline, CDR1 is MNHEY and CDR2 SVGAGI. J was trimmed by 4 bases and V by 4 bases; bases with no gene match: 1. The CDR3 has 14 residues. The CDR3 region is CASSSSGGSDTQYF. In DNA form, the CDR3 reads TGTGCCAGCAGTTCTAGCGGGGGGTCAGATACGCAGTATTTT.

This clonotype was seen only a few times. This chain links TRBV24-1 with TRBJ2-2; TRBD1 or TRBD2 may be the D gene (5 bases each). This CDR3 has 15 amino acids. Deletions cut 4 bases from V and 4 bases from J, with 12 bases between. Germline V gene lookup returns CDR1 KGHDR and CDR2 SFDVKD. CDR3 sequence reads: CATSETGRFTGELFF. CDR3 nucleotides: TGTGCCACCAGTGAGACGGGGCGCTTCACCGGGGAGCTGTTTTTT.

The chain employs TRBV29-1 and TRBJ2-7; 8 bases agree with TRBD1. Unmatched junction bases numbered 2, after V lost 7 bases and J lost 3 bases. CDR3 length equals 11 residues. CDR1 and CDR2 (germline): SQVTM, ANQGSEA. CDR3 in amino acids: CSGGQGYEQYF. The CDR3 nucleotides read TGCAGCGGAGGACAGGGCTACGAGCAGTACTTC.

This clonotype was found a few times. V gene TRBV7-9 combines with J gene TRBJ1-5; 8 positions agree with TRBD1. The V gene end was trimmed by 5 bases and the J gene end by 5 bases; junction bases not matched to a gene: 2. CDR1 and CDR2 from the germline V gene are SEHNR and FQNEAQ (reference sequence). CDR3 length: 13 residues. The CDR3 bases are TGTGCCAGCAGCATGACAGGGGATCAGCCCCAGCATTTT. As protein: CASSMTGDQPQHF.

This clonotype appeared many times. This chain joins TRBV7-9 and TRBJ2-1; TRBD1 agrees at 7 bases. Per germline, CDR1 SEHNR and CDR2 FQNEAQ (reference sequence). V gave up 4 bases and J gave up 6 bases; unmatched junction bases: 3. CDR3 length: 13 amino acids. CDR3 loop: CASSSTGFNEQFF. Here the CDR3 DNA reads TGTGCCAGCAGCTCGACAGGGTTCAATGAGCAGTTCTTC.